Given below is one T cell receptor (beta chain) in context. This sample is part of a study of blood T cell repertoires in COVID-19. After removal of 0 bases from V and 5 bases from J, the junction contained 11 bases not matched to a gene. The CDR3 is made up of 17 amino acids. Germline V lookup: CDR1 MGHRA, CDR2 YSYEKL. The table came from immunoSEQ multiplex PCR; TCRdb's copy has only in-frame clones and leaves some out. The repertoire holds 130,000 to 150,000 clones, roughly 79% seen once, with roughly 2% in the top ten. The genes are TRBV4-1 and TRBJ2-7; 9 bases align to TRBD2. The sample taken for sequencing was peripheral blood. This clonotype originated in a woman aged 55-75 years with acute or convalescent COVID-19. CDR3 sequence (DNA): TGCGCCAGCAGCCAAGAAAGGTTCTTAGCGGGAGTCAACGAGCAGTACTTC. This gives the protein CASSQERFLAGVNEQYF.